The clone carrying this TCR beta chain occurred a few times. Antigen specificity is unknown. This sample stems from a study of T cells after yellow fever vaccination. The study's findings and limits: In post-booster samples, most primary-vaccination clones reappeared (just under 97% CD4, approximately 91% CD8). Clonotype sharing between CD4 and CD8 compartments was small.

TCRdb passed the 5' RACE reads through MiXCR, listing each CDR3 protein once. This sample has hundreds of thousands of distinct CDR3 sequences; 18% occur once, and the top ten carry 18%. Germline V gene sequence: CDR1 SEHNR, CDR2 FQNEAQ (reference sequence). The ends were cut back, 3 bases at V and 4 bases at J, with 11 bases in the middle. The CDR3 is 14 residues long. The chain uses TRBV7-9 and TRBJ2-3, with D tentatively TRBD1 or TRBD2 (5 bases each). The specimen comprised PBMCs, sampled before the yellow fever booster vaccination. The sequence derives from a young man who received the YFV17D yellow fever vaccine. The CDR3 sequence: CASSFSGGPDTQYF. As DNA, the CDR3 is TGTGCCAGCAGCTTCTCTGGGGGACCAGATACGCAGTATTTT.